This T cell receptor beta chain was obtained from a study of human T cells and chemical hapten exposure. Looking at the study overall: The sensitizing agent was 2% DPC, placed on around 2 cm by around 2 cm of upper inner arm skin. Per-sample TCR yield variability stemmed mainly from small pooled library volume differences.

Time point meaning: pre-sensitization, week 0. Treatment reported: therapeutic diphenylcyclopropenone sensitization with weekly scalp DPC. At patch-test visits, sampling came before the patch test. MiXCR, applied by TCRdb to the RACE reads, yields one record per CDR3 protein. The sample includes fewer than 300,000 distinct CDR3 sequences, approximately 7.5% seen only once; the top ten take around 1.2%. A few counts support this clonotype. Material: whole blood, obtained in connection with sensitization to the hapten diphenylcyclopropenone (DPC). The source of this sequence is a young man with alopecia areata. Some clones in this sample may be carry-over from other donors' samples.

The CDR3 nucleotides are TGCGCCAGCAGCCAAGCAACCCAAGGAAGCTCCTATAATTCACCCCTCCACTTT. Protein: CASSQATQGSSYNSPLHF. The chain combines TRBV4-1 with TRBJ1-6; D not certain. The CDR3 spans 18 residues. The germline CDR1 and CDR2 sequences are MGHRA and YSYEKL. The V gene lost 1 base and the J gene lost 0 bases, with 13 bases spanning the gap.